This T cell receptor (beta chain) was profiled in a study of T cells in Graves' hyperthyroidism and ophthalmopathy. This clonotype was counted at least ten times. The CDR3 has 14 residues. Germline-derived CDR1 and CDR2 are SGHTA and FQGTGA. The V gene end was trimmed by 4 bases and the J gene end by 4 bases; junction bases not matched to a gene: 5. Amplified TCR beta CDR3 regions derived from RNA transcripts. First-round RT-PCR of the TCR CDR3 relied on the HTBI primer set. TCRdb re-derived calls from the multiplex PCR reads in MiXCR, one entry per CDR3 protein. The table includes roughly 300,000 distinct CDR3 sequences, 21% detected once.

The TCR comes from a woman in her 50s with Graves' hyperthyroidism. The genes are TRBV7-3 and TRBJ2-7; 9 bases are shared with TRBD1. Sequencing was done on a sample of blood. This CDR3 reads CASSYGGQGYEQYF. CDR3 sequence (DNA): TGTGCCAGCAGCTATGGGGGACAGGGTTACGAGCAGTACTTC.